The entry that follows covers one T cell receptor beta chain sequence. Antigen unknown. The primer mix had 60 Vbeta and 13 Jbeta primers. Profiled with immunoSEQ multiplex PCR; TCRdb holds only in-frame clones, not every one. The sample holds some 140,000 clones, around 63% seen once. The record originates from a study of cytomegalovirus exposure and HLA in healthy donors. Study-wide results and limits: It emerged from a later analysis that several of the most significant clusters appeared to be linked to common viral pathogens. An analysis done earlier found most TCR beta V segments productive about 87% or about 30% of the time.

The V gene end was trimmed by 1 base and the J gene end by 5 bases; junction bases not matched to a gene: 6. Per germline, CDR1 MNHNS and CDR2 SASEGT. The CDR3 sequence is 15 residues long. The sample comprised PBMCs. This chain uses TRBV6-1 with TRBJ2-5, with 8 bases fitting TRBD2. This TCR derives from a human donor in good health. CDR3 sequence (DNA): TGTGCCAGCAGTGAAGGTTCGGGAGGGCCGGAGACCCAGTACTTC. Amino acid sequence: CASSEGSGGPETQYF.